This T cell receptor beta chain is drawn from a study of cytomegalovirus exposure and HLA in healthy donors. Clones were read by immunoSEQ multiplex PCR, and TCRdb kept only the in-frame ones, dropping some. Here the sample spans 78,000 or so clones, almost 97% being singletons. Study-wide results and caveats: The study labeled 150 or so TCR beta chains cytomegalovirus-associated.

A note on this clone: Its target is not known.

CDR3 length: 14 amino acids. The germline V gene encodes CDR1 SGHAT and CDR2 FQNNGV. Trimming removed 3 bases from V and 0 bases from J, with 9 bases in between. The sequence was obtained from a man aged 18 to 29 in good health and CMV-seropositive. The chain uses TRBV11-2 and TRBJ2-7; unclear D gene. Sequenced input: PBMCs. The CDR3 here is CASSLAGYSYEQYF. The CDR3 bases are TGTGCCAGCAGCTTGGCAGGCTACTCCTACGAGCAGTACTTC.